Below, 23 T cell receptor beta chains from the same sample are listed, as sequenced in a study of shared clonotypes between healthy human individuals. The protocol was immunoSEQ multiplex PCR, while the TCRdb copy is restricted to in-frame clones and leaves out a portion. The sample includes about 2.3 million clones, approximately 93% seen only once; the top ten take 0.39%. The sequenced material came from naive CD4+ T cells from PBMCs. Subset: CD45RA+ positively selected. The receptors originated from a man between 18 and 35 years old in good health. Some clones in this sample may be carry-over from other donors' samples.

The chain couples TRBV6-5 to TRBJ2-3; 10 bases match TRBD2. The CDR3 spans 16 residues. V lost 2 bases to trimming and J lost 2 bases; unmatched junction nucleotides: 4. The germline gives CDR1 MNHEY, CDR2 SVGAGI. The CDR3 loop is CASSYKGLAATDTQYF. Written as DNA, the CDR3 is TGTGCCAGCAGTTACAAAGGACTAGCGGCCACAGATACGCAGTATTTT.

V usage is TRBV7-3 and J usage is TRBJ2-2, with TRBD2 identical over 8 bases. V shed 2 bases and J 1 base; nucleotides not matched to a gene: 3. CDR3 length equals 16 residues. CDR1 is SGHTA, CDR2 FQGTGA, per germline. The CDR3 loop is CASSLVAGGNTGELFF. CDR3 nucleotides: TGTGCCAGCAGCTTAGTTGCGGGAGGGAACACCGGGGAGCTGTTTTTT.

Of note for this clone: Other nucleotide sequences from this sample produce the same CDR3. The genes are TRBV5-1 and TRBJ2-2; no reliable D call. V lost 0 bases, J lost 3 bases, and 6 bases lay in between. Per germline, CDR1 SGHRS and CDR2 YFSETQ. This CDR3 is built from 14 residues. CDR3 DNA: TGCGCCAGCAGCTTGGTGGCGGACACCGGGGAGCTGTTTTTT. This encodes CASSLVADTGELFF.

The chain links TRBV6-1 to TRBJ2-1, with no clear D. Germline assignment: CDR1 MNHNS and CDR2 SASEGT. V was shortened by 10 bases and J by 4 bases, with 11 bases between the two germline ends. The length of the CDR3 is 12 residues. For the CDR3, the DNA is TGTGCCATAAGGGCCACGTACAATGAGCAGTTCTTC. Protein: CAIRATYNEQFF.

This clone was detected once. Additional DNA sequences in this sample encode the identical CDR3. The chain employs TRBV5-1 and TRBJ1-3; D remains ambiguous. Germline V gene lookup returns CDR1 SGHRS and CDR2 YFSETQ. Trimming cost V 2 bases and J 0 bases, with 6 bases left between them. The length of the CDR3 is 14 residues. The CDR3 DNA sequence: TGCGCCAGCAGCTTAGAGAGCTCTGGAAACACCATATATTTT. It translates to CASSLESSGNTIYF.

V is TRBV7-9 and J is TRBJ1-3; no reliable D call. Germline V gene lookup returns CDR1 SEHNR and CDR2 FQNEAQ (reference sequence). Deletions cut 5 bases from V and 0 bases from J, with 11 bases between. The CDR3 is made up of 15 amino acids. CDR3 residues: CASSPVAPSGNTIYF. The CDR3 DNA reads TGTGCCAGCAGCCCAGTAGCGCCCTCTGGAAACACCATATATTTT.

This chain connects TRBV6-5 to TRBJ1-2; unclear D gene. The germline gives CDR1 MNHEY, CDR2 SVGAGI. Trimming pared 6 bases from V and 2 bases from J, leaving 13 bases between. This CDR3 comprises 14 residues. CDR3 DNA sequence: TGTGCCAGCAGCACCGGGATCAGGAACTATGGCTACACCTTC. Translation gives CASSTGIRNYGYTF.

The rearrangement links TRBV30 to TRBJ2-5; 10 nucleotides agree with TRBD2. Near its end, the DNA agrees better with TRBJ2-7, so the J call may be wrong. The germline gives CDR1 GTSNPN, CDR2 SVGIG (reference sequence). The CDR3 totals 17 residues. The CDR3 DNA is TGTGCCTGGAGTGCAAAAAGTTCTAGCGGGAGCTGGTACGAGCAGTACTTC. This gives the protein CAWSAKSSSGSWYEQYF.

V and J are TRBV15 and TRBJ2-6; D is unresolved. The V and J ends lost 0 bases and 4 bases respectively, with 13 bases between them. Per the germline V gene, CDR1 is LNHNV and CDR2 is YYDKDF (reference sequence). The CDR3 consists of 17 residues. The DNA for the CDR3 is TGTGCCACCAGCAGAGATGGTCTGGACCCCGGGGCCAACGTCCTGACTTTC. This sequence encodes CATSRDGLDPGANVLTF.

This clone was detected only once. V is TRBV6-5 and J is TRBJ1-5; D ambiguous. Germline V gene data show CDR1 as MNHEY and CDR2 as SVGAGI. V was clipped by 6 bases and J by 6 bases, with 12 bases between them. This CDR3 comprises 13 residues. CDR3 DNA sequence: TGTGCCAGCAGACGGGCCGTTTTTCAGCCCCAGCATTTT. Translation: CASRRAVFQPQHF.

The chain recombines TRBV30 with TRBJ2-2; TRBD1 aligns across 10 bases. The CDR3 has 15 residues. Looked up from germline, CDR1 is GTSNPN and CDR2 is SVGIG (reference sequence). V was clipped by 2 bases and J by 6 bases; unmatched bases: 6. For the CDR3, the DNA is TGTGCCTGGAGTACACTGGACAGGGGGGCCGGGGAGCTGTTTTTT. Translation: CAWSTLDRGAGELFF.

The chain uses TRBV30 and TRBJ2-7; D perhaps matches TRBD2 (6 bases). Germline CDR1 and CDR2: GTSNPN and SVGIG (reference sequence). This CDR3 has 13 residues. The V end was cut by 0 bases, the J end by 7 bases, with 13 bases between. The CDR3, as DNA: TGTGCCTGGAGTGTACTGGGGGGAGAGGAGCAGTACTTC. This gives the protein CAWSVLGGEEQYF.

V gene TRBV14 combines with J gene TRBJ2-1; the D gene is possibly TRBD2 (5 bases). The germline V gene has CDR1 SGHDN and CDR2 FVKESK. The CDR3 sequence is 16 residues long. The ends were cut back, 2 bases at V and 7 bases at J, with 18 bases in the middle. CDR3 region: CASSQRERGSRNEQFF. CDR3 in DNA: TGTGCCAGCAGCCAACGCGAGCGAGGGTCGAGGAATGAGCAGTTCTTC.

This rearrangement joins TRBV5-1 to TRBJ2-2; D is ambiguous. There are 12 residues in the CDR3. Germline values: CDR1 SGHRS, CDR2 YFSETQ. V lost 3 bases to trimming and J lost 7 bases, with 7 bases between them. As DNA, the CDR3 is TGCGCCAGCAGCTGGGATCGCGGGGAGCTGTTTTTT. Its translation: CASSWDRGELFF.

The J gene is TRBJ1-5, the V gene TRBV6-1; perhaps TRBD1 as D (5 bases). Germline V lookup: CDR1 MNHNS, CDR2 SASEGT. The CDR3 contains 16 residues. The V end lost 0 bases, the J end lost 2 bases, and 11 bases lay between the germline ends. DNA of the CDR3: TGTGCCAGCAGTGAAGCGCCAGGGAGAGGCAATCAGCCCCAGCATTTT. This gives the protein CASSEAPGRGNQPQHF.

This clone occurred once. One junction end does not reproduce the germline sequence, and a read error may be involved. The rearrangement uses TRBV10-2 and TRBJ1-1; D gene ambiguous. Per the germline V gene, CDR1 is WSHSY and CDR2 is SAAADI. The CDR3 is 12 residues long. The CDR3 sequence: CASSGIPPEAFF. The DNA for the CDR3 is TGCGCCAGCAGTGGAATCCCCCCTGAGGCTTTCTTT.

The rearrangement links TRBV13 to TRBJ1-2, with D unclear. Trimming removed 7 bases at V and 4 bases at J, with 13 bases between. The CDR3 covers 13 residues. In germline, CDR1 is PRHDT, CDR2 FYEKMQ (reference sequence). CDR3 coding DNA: TGTGCCAGCAAACCTGGACCTTTCTATGGCTACACCTTC. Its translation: CASKPGPFYGYTF.

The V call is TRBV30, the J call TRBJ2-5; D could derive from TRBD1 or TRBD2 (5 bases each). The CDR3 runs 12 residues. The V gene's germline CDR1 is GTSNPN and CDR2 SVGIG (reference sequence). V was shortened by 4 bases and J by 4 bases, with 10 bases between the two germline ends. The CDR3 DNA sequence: TGTGCCTGGATGGGGGTAGGAGAGACCCAGTACTTC. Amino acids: CAWMGVGETQYF. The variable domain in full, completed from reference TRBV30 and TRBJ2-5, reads SQTIHQWPATLVQPVGSPLSLECTVEGTSNPNLYWYRQAAGRGLQLLFYSVGIGQISSEVPQNLSASRPQDRQFILSSKKLLLSDSGFYLCAWMGVGETQYFGPGTRLLVL.

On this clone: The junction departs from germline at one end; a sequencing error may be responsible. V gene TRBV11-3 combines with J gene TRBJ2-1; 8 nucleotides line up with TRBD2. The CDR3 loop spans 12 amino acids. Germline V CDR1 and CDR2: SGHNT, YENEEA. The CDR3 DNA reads TGTGCCAGCAGGTCAACCCGGACTAGCCTTATCTTC. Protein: CASRSTRTSLIF.

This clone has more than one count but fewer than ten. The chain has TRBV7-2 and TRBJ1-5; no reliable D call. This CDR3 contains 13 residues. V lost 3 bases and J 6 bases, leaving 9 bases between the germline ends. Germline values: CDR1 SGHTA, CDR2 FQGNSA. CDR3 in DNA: TGTGCCAGCAGCTTCGGTCGCTTTCAGCCCCAGCATTTT. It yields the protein CASSFGRFQPQHF.

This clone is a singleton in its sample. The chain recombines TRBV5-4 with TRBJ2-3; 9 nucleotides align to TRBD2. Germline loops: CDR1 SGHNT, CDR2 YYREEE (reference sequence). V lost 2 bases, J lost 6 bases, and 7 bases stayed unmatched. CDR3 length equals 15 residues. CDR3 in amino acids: CASSFRLAGSDTQYF. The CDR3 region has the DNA TGTGCCAGCAGCTTTAGGCTAGCGGGATCGGATACGCAGTATTTT.

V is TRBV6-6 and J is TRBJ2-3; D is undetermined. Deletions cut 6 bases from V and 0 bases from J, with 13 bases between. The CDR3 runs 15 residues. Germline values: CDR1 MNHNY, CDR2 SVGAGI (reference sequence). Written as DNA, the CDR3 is TGTGCCAGCAGCCCGGCTTTTACTAGCACAGATACGCAGTATTTT. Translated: CASSPAFTSTDTQYF.

The CDR3 loop is CSVGEQGGYNEQFF. The DNA for the CDR3 is TGCAGCGTTGGGGAACAGGGGGGATACAATGAGCAGTTCTTC. This sequence joins TRBV29-1 and TRBJ2-1; 8 bases are shared with TRBD1. Germline-derived CDR1 and CDR2 are SQVTM and ANQGSEA. The CDR3 is 14 residues long. V trimming: 4 bases; J trimming: 4 bases; junction bases outside the gene matches: 6.